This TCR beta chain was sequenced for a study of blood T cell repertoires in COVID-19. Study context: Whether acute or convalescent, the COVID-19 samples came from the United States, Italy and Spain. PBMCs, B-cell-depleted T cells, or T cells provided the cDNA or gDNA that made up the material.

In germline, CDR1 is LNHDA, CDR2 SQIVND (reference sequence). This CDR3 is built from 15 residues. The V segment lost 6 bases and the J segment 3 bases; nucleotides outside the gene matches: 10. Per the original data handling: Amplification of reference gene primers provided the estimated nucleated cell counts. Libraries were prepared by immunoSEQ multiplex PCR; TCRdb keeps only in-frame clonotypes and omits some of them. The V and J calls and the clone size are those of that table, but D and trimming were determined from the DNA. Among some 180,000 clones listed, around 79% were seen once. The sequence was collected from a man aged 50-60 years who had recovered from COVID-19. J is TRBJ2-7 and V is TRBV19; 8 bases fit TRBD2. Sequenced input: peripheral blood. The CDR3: CASRDLSGTSYEQYF. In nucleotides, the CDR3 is TGTGCCAGTAGAGACCTTAGCGGGACTAGCTACGAGCAGTACTTC.